One sample yielded the 25 T cell receptor beta chains listed below, sequenced in a study of T cell responses to AZD1222 COVID-19 vaccine. Libraries were prepared by immunoSEQ multiplex PCR; TCRdb keeps only in-frame clonotypes and omits some of them. The table has 90,000 to 150,000 clones, approximately 90% seen once. The sample consisted of peripheral blood, taken on day 0 of AZD1222 vaccination. These receptors were obtained from an adult in good health.

The chain carries TRBV6-1 and TRBJ1-4, with D unresolved. The CDR3 is made up of 14 amino acids. CDR1 MNHNS and CDR2 SASEGT come from the germline V gene. The V and J ends lost 2 bases and 2 bases respectively, with 6 bases between them. The CDR3, as DNA: TGTGCCAGCAGTGAAACGGCGACTAATGAAAAACTGTTTTTT. It encodes CASSETATNEKLFF.

This chain joins TRBV6-2 or TRBV6-3 and TRBJ1-1; D is possibly TRBD1 (6 bases). Trimming took off 5 bases at V and 3 bases at J, with 16 bases between the two ends. The CDR3 is 15 residues long. From germline, CDR1 is MNHEY and CDR2 SVGEGT. The CDR3: CASSPLRGRYTEAFF. In nucleotides, the CDR3 is TGTGCCAGCAGTCCCCTTAGGGGGAGGTACACTGAAGCTTTCTTT.

The rearrangement links TRBV7-9 to TRBJ1-1; D may be TRBD1 (5 bases). V was trimmed by 6 bases and J by 2 bases, leaving 19 bases between them. Germline V gene data show CDR1 as SEHNR and CDR2 as FQNEAQ (reference sequence). The CDR3 is made up of 16 amino acids. The CDR3 region has the DNA TGTGCCAGCAGACCCTGGGGGGGGAGTGGAAACACTGAAGCTTTCTTT. It specifies CASRPWGGSGNTEAFF.

The rearrangement uses TRBV4-3 and TRBJ1-3; 8 nucleotides align to TRBD1. V shed 3 bases and J 7 bases; nucleotides not matched to a gene: 8. The CDR3 sequence is 15 residues long. Germline V gene sequence: CDR1 LGHNA, CDR2 YSLEER. CDR3 amino acids: CASSQSTGEPNTIYF. CDR3 in DNA: TGCGCCAGCAGCCAGTCGACAGGGGAGCCGAACACCATATATTTT.

This sequence joins TRBV19 and TRBJ2-7; D ambiguous. The CDR3 length is 14 residues. Germline V lookup: CDR1 LNHDA, CDR2 SQIVND (reference sequence). V lost 5 bases, J lost 6 bases, and 17 bases lay in between. The CDR3: CASSGRVGVGEQYF. The DNA of the CDR3 is TGTGCCAGTAGTGGAAGGGTTGGTGTAGGCGAGCAGTACTTC.

The chain links TRBV7-2 to TRBJ1-2; D not certain. Per germline, CDR1 SGHTA and CDR2 FQGNSA. This CDR3 spans 14 amino acids. The V gene lost 1 base and the J gene lost 7 bases, with 13 bases spanning the gap. CDR3 amino acids: CASSLGGGSSGYTF. As DNA, the CDR3 is TGTGCCAGCAGCTTAGGGGGTGGGTCTAGTGGCTACACCTTC.

The rearrangement links TRBV19 to TRBJ1-3; D gene ambiguous. Germline V gives CDR1 LNHDA, CDR2 SQIVND (reference sequence). This CDR3 contains 13 residues. Trimming left V 10 bases short and J 2 bases short, with 12 bases between. CDR3 coding DNA: TGTGCCACCCTGATGAGGACTGGAAACACCATATATTTT. Translating gives CATLMRTGNTIYF.

V and J are TRBV5-6 and TRBJ1-5; possibly TRBD1 for D (5 bases). The CDR3 covers 14 residues. Trimming shortened V by 2 bases and J by 5 bases, and 11 bases separated the two germline ends. From germline, CDR1 is SGHDT and CDR2 YYEEEE. The CDR3 nucleotides read TGTGCCAGCAGCTTTTCCCCGGGGGATCAGCCCCAGCATTTT. Its protein is CASSFSPGDQPQHF.

V and J are TRBV19 and TRBJ1-1; TRBD1 agrees at 7 bases. The V and J ends lost 8 bases and 1 base, in that order; junction bases with no gene match: 7. Germline V gives CDR1 LNHDA, CDR2 SQIVND (reference sequence). This CDR3 is built from 14 residues. The CDR3 DNA is TGTGCCAGTGGTAGAGGGGGCGCGAACACTGAAGCTTTCTTT. Amino acid sequence: CASGRGGANTEAFF. Supplemented by reference TRBV19 and TRBJ1-1, the full variable domain reads DGGITQSPKYLFRKEGQNVTLSCEQNLNHDAMYWYRQDPGQGLRLIYYSQIVNDFQKGDIAEGYSVSREKKESFPLTVTSAQKNPTAFYLCASGRGGANTEAFFGQGTRLTVV.

The chain employs TRBV6-5 and TRBJ1-2; weak D call: TRBD1 (5 bases). The germline CDR1 and CDR2 sequences are MNHEY and SVGAGI. Trimming removed 1 base at V and 4 bases at J, with 16 bases between. CDR3 length: 16 residues. In DNA, the CDR3 is TGTGCCAGCAGTTACTGGCAGGGACGGGGATCCTATGGCTACACCTTC. Its translation: CASSYWQGRGSYGYTF.

This clone was observed a single time. The V call is TRBV7-9, the J call TRBJ2-1, with TRBD1 identical over 8 bases. Trimming at V came to 4 bases and at J to 7 bases, leaving 12 bases not matched to a gene. Germline lookup yields CDR1 SEHNR and CDR2 FQNEAQ (reference sequence). The CDR3 sequence is 16 residues long. This CDR3 reads CASSSRGQVVKNEQFF. The CDR3 DNA reads as TGTGCCAGCAGCTCCCGGGGACAGGTAGTGAAGAATGAGCAGTTCTTC.

V is TRBV19 and J is TRBJ1-2; D gene uncertain. Trimming left V 7 bases short and J 6 bases short, with 30 bases between. The V gene's germline CDR1 is LNHDA and CDR2 SQIVND (reference sequence). The CDR3 length is 18 residues. The CDR3 loop is CASTRFDLFTGVEDGYTF. Here the CDR3 DNA reads TGTGCCAGTACGCGATTCGACCTCTTTACGGGAGTAGAGGATGGCTACACCTTC.

The CDR3 DNA reads as TGTGCCAGCTCACAAAGTGGAGCAGCCGACGAGCAGTACTTC. Translating it yields CASSQSGAADEQYF. V and J are TRBV18 and TRBJ2-7; D is unresolved. The CDR3 spans 14 residues. V shed 4 bases and J shed 5 bases, with 15 bases lying between them. CDR1 and CDR2 from the germline V gene are KGHSH and LQKENI.

The chain couples TRBV11-2 to TRBJ2-7, with D uncertain. Per the germline V gene, CDR1 is SGHAT and CDR2 is FQNNGV. The CDR3 is made up of 11 amino acids. Trimming took 6 bases from V and 1 from J, leaving 4 bases between them. CDR3 in amino acids: CASSGSYEQYF. The DNA for the CDR3 is TGTGCCAGCAGTGGGTCCTACGAGCAGTACTTC.

This chain uses TRBV5-4 with TRBJ2-5, with 7 bases identical to TRBD2. The J segment lost 9 bases and the V segment lost 0 bases, leaving 8 bases of the junction unmatched. The CDR3 is 14 residues long. Germline CDR1 is SGHNT and CDR2 is YYREEE (reference sequence). CDR3 bases: TGTGCCAGCAGCTTGGGTTTGCCGCGGGAGTCCCAGTACTTC. Protein product: CASSLGLPRESQYF.

The chain has TRBV4-1 and TRBJ1-3, with D unresolved. Trimming removed 1 base from V and 2 bases from J, with 9 bases in between. CDR3 length: 15 amino acids. Per the germline V gene, CDR1 is MGHRA and CDR2 is YSYEKL. The CDR3 bases are TGCGCCAGCAGCCAAGTTGGTTTGACTGGAAACACCATATATTTT. Translated, it gives CASSQVGLTGNTIYF.

This rearrangement joins TRBV3-1 (or the pseudogene TRBV3-2) to TRBJ1-1; D is uncertain. V gave up 4 bases and J gave up 3 bases, with 15 bases separating them. The CDR3 spans 15 residues. Germline lookup yields CDR1 LGHDT and CDR2 YNNKEL (reference sequence). CDR3 region: CASSLLGWTDTEAFF. CDR3 nucleotide sequence: TGTGCCAGCAGCCTCCTAGGGTGGACCGACACTGAAGCTTTCTTT.

The chain recombines TRBV29-1 with TRBJ2-1; a weak D match, TRBD2 (5 bases). The CDR3 is made up of 13 amino acids. Germline assignment: CDR1 SQVTM and CDR2 ANQGSEA. V dropped 8 bases and J dropped 4 bases, with 15 bases sitting between them. CDR3 protein: CSPRLAGYNEQFF. CDR3 DNA: TGCAGCCCCCGGCTAGCAGGATACAATGAGCAGTTCTTC.

The CDR3 sequence: CASSLGDRGGDYEQYF. The CDR3, as DNA: TGTGCCAGCAGCTTAGGAGACAGGGGTGGAGACTACGAGCAGTACTTC. J is TRBJ2-7 and V is TRBV11-3, with 8 positions matching TRBD1. This CDR3 has 16 amino acids. V shed 1 base, J shed 3 bases, and the junction held 8 bases outside the gene matches. The V gene's germline CDR1 is SGHNT and CDR2 YENEEA.

The genes are TRBV5-1 and TRBJ2-2, with D unresolved. Trimming removed 2 bases at V and 2 bases at J, with 7 bases between. Per the germline V gene, CDR1 is SGHRS and CDR2 is YFSETQ. The CDR3 sequence is 14 residues long. CDR3 region: CASSFKFNTGELFF. CDR3 nucleotide sequence: TGCGCCAGCAGCTTTAAATTTAACACCGGGGAGCTGTTTTTT.

This sequence joins TRBV6-5 and TRBJ2-1; possibly TRBD1 or TRBD2 for D (5 bases each). V dropped 7 bases and J dropped 4 bases, with 14 bases sitting between them. Germline V gives CDR1 MNHEY, CDR2 SVGAGI. The CDR3 spans 14 residues. Here the CDR3 reads CASKPGRQYNEQFF. Written as DNA, the CDR3 is TGTGCCAGCAAGCCGGGACGGCAATACAATGAGCAGTTCTTC.

The rearrangement uses TRBV30 and TRBJ1-2; a weak D match, TRBD1 (6 bases). The germline CDR1 and CDR2 sequences are GTSNPN and SVGIG (reference sequence). This CDR3 comprises 12 residues. V shed 0 bases and J shed 8 bases, with 10 bases lying between them. Here the CDR3 reads CAWSVGGQGYTF. The CDR3 DNA is TGTGCCTGGAGTGTTGGGGGGCAGGGCTACACCTTC.

The chain carries TRBV7-2 and TRBJ2-2; a possible D gene is TRBD1 (6 bases). Deletions cut 10 bases from V and 2 bases from J, with 23 bases between. From germline, CDR1 is SGHTA and CDR2 FQGNSA. The CDR3 loop spans 17 amino acids. CDR3 in DNA: TGTGCCACCATGTCACATCAGGGGCTAGCAAACACCGGGGAGCTGTTTTTT. It translates to CATMSHQGLANTGELFF.

The V and J genes are TRBV19 and TRBJ1-5, with 7 bases lining up with TRBD1. Losses at the gene ends were 4 bases for V and 1 base for J; bases not matched to a gene: 4. Germline CDR1 is LNHDA and CDR2 is SQIVND (reference sequence). The CDR3 is 15 amino acids. CDR3 bases: TGTGCCAGTAGTACTCAGGGGGTGAGCAATCAGCCCCAGCATTTT. It translates to CASSTQGVSNQPQHF.

The chain carries TRBV6-5 and TRBJ2-7; 7 bases agree with TRBD1. The J segment lost 2 bases and the V segment lost 5 bases, leaving 3 bases of the junction unmatched. Germline lookup yields CDR1 MNHEY and CDR2 SVGAGI. The CDR3 length is 13 residues. CDR3 protein: CASSPGTAYEQYF. The DNA of the CDR3 is TGTGCCAGCAGTCCCGGGACAGCCTACGAGCAGTACTTC.